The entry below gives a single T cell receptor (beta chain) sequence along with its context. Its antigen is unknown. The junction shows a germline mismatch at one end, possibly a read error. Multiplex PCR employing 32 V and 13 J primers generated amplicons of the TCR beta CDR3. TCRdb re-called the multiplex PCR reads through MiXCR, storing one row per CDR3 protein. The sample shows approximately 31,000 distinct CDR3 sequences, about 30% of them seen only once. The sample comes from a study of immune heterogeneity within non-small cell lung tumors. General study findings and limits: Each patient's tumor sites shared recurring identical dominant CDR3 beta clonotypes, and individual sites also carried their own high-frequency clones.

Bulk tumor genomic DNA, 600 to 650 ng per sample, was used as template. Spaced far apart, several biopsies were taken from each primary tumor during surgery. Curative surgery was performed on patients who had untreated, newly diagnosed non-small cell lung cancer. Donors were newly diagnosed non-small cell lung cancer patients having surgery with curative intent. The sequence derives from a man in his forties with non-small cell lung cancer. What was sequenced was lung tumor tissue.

The CDR3 nucleotides read TGTGCCACCAGTGATTTTGGGCTAGCGGGGGCCAATGGGCAGTTCTTC. Its protein product is CATSDFGLAGANGQFF. The chain employs TRBV24-1 and TRBJ2-1, with 10 positions matching TRBD2. The CDR3 is 16 amino acids. The germline V gene has CDR1 KGHDR and CDR2 SFDVKD.